The subject of this entry is one TCR beta chain. The antigen remains undetermined. The data were taken from a study of cytomegalovirus exposure and HLA in healthy donors. CDR1 is PRHDT, CDR2 FYEKMQ, per germline (reference sequence). The CDR3 has 14 amino acids. Trimming removed 4 bases at V and 1 base at J, with 10 bases between. Overall study findings and caveats: The records held CMV serostatus as the only immune exposure information. As confirmed in vitro, three CMV-associated chains were specific for CMV antigens. Reports showed the classifier diagnosing cytomegalovirus status with high specificity and sensitivity. More than 150 TCR beta chains were listed as cytomegalovirus-associated.

The PCR employed 60 Vbeta primers together with 13 Jbeta primers. Data came from immunoSEQ multiplex PCR; TCRdb stores just in-frame clones and leaves some out. The sample has about 130,000 clones; 75% to 85% are singletons. V and J are TRBV13 and TRBJ1-1, with D unclear. The TCR originated in a man aged 25 to 40 in good health and CMV-seropositive. Sequenced sample: PBMCs. CDR3 sequence: CASSSPTPNTEAFF. CDR3 in DNA: TGTGCCAGCAGCTCCCCAACACCGAACACTGAAGCTTTCTTT.